This T cell receptor (beta chain) is from a study of beta chain features in type 1 diabetes. Germline V gene data show CDR1 as LNHDA and CDR2 as SQIVND (reference sequence). V was pared by 2 bases and J by 9 bases, with 8 bases of the junction left unmatched. The CDR3 extends over 15 amino acids. The sequenced template was cDNA made from the entire isolated RNA. Produced via immunoSEQ multiplex PCR; TCRdb's table is partial and in-frame only. The sample has just over 600,000 clones, about 16% seen once. This sequence was found in a man aged 18-30 years in good health. This sequence joins TRBV19 and TRBJ2-1, with 9 positions matching TRBD1. The sample taken for sequencing was naive CD4+ T cells from blood. The CDR3 nucleotides read TGTGCCAGTAGTATAATTTCCACAGGGGGCGTTGAGCAGTTCTTC. Residues: CASSIISTGGVEQFF.